This TCR beta chain originates from a study of T-cell memory formation after mild COVID-19. Study summary: TCR clusters mostly belonged to single donors.

5'RACE primed at constant segments yielded TCR alpha and TCR beta cDNA libraries bearing sample barcodes and UMIs. TCRdb re-called the 5' RACE reads through MiXCR, storing one row per CDR3 protein. The sample carries under 200,000 distinct CDR3 sequences, roughly 10% recorded once. In this sample, this clonotype turned up a few times. Its antigen is undetermined. The length of the CDR3 is 13 residues. Germline CDR1 and CDR2: MNHEY and SVGEGT. J gave up 5 bases and V 6 bases, and 5 bases lay outside the gene matches. Study results and limitations: The SARS-CoV-2 specificity of second-wave clones reaching peak at day 37 remained unverified. CD4+ bias marked clones expanding day 15 to 37, unlike balanced contracting clones.

Sequenced material: PBMCs or a T cell subset sorted from them (not recorded which). This chain connects TRBV6-2 or TRBV6-3 to TRBJ2-5, with 8 bases aligning to TRBD1. This clonotype was sampled from a man aged 18 to 29 who had mild COVID-19 (a few samples of this study predate the infection). Cell type and time point are not known. The CDR3 DNA follows: TGTGCCAGCAGGATGACAGGGGATGAGACCCAGTACTTC. This encodes CASRMTGDETQYF.